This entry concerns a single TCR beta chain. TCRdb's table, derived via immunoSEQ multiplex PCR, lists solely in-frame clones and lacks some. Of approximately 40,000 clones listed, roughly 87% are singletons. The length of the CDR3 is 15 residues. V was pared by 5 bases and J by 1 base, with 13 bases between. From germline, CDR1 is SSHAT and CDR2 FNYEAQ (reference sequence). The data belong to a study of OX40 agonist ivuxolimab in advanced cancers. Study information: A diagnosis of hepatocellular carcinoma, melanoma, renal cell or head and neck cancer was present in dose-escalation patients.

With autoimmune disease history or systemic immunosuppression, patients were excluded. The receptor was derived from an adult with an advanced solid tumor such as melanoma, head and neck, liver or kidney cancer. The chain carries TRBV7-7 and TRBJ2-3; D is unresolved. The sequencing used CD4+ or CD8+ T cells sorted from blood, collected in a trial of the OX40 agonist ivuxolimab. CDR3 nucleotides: TGTGCCAGCAGCCCTGGGCCTGGAGGCACAGATACGCAGTATTTT. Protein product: CASSPGPGGTDTQYF.